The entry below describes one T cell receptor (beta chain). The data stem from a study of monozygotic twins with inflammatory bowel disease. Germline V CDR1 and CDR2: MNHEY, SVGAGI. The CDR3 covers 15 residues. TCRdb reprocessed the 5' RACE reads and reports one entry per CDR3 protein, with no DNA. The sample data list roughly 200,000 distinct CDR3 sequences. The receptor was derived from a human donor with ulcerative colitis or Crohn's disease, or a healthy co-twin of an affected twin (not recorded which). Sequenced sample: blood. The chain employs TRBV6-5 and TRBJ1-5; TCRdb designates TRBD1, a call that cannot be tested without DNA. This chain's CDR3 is CASSYGDRENQPQHF.